The 28 T cell receptor beta chains reported below all come from one sample, sequenced in a study of T cell repertoires in cytomegalovirus infection. Their antigen targets remain unknown. MiXCR, run by TCRdb on the reads, gives a single entry per CDR3 protein. The sample has around 360,000 distinct CDR3 sequences; about 35% are singletons. The sequencing here drew on cultured PBMCs, taken from culture after CMV antigen stimulation. Receptor source: a human donor in good health (CMV status not recorded). Some clones in this sample may be carry-over from other donors' samples.

The CDR3 region is CASRRQGTTLPLHF. CDR3 nucleotides: TGTGCCAGCAGGAGACAGGGGACCACTTTACCCCTCCACTTT. The genes are TRBV27 and TRBJ1-6; 8 positions agree with TRBD1. Germline-derived CDR1 and CDR2 are MNHEY and SMNVEV (reference sequence). V dropped 6 bases and J dropped 12; count of bases not matched to a gene: 10. The CDR3 has 14 amino acids.

This clonotype was seen only a few times. The rearrangement joins TRBV7-3 to TRBJ2-3; 8 nucleotides align to TRBD2. Germline V CDR1 and CDR2: SGHTA, FQGTGA. J lost 0 bases, V lost 0 bases, and 8 bases had no gene match. This CDR3 is 18 amino acids long. CDR3 nucleotides: TGTGCCAGCAGCTTAACCCGAACTAGCGGAACGAGCACAGATACGCAGTATTTT. Translated, it gives CASSLTRTSGTSTDTQYF. Together with reference TRBV7-3 and TRBJ2-3, the CDR3 gives the full variable domain: GAGVSQTPSNKVTEKGKYVELRCDPISGHTALYWYRQSLGQGPEFLIYFQGTGAADDSGLPNDRFFAVRPEGSVSTLKIQRTERGDSAVYLCASSLTRTSGTSTDTQYFGPGTRLTVL.

V is TRBV7-9 and J is TRBJ2-7; 7 bases are shared with TRBD2. This CDR3 spans 15 amino acids. V lost 1 base and J lost 6; bases outside the gene matches: 9. Germline loops: CDR1 SEHNR, CDR2 FQNEAQ (reference sequence). CDR3 region: CASSLDAGAPTEQYF. Written as DNA, the CDR3 is TGTGCCAGCAGCTTAGACGCGGGAGCCCCAACCGAGCAGTACTTC.

J is TRBJ2-4 and V is TRBV15; D is tentatively TRBD1 or TRBD2 (5 bases each). The CDR3 loop spans 15 amino acids. Germline CDR1 is LNHNV and CDR2 is YYDKDF (reference sequence). V lost 10 bases and J 0 bases, leaving 16 bases between the germline ends. This CDR3 is CARGTPPVAKNIQYF. CDR3 nucleotide sequence: TGTGCCAGGGGGACGCCACCCGTAGCCAAAAACATTCAGTACTTC.

This sequence joins TRBV6-2 or TRBV6-3 and TRBJ2-3, with a possible D match to TRBD2 (5 bases). Germline loops: CDR1 MNHEY, CDR2 SVGEGT. This CDR3 has 15 amino acids. Trimming pared 2 bases from V and 4 bases from J, leaving 13 bases between. CDR3 in amino acids: CASSYGGFEADTQYF. The CDR3 bases are TGTGCCAGCAGTTACGGCGGGTTTGAGGCAGATACGCAGTATTTT.

The V gene is TRBV7-9, the J gene TRBJ1-2; D unresolved. V was shortened by 0 bases and J by 3 bases, with 5 bases between the two germline ends. This CDR3 region has 13 residues. Germline V gene lookup returns CDR1 SEHNR and CDR2 FQNEAQ (reference sequence). CDR3 protein: CASSLADYYGYTF. In DNA, the CDR3 is TGTGCCAGCAGCTTAGCAGACTACTATGGCTACACCTTC.

The sample holds a few counts of this clonotype. The chain carries TRBV27 and TRBJ2-1; 14 nucleotides match TRBD2. V was pared by 5 bases and J by 7 bases, with 7 bases of the junction left unmatched. The CDR3 covers 16 residues. CDR1 MNHEY and CDR2 SMNVEV come from the germline V gene (reference sequence). Here the CDR3 DNA reads TGTGCCAGCAGTCCGCGCGGACTAGCGGGAGGTAATGAGCAGTTCTTC. Its translation is CASSPRGLAGGNEQFF.

The chain couples TRBV7-2 to TRBJ1-1, with 7 bases lining up with TRBD1. CDR1 SGHTA and CDR2 FQGNSA come from the germline V gene. The CDR3 is 15 residues long. The ends lost 5 bases at V and 5 bases at J; junction bases unmatched: 11. The CDR3 coding sequence is TGTGCCAGCAGCCCACCGACAGGGAGTCAGACTGAAGCTTTCTTT. Its protein product is CASSPPTGSQTEAFF.

The rearrangement uses TRBV7-6 and TRBJ1-2, with 7 bases matching TRBD1. V gave up 3 bases and J gave up 9 bases; unmatched junction bases: 7. CDR1 SGHVS and CDR2 FNYEAQ come from the germline V gene. CDR3 length: 13 amino acids. CDR3 DNA: TGTGCCAGCAGCTTGGGACAGTTTTTCAGCTACACCTTC. This codes for CASSLGQFFSYTF.

V usage is TRBV30 and J usage is TRBJ1-2, with 8 bases that match TRBD1. Germline CDR1 is GTSNPN and CDR2 is SVGIG (reference sequence). J gave up 3 bases and V 4 bases, and 4 bases lay outside the gene matches. This CDR3 region has 13 residues. CDR3 sequence (DNA): TGTGCCTGGAATGGACAGGGCGACTATGGCTACACCTTC. This sequence encodes CAWNGQGDYGYTF. Full variable domain (rest looked up from reference TRBV30 and TRBJ1-2): SQTIHQWPATLVQPVGSPLSLECTVEGTSNPNLYWYRQAAGRGLQLLFYSVGIGQISSEVPQNLSASRPQDRQFILSSKKLLLSDSGFYLCAWNGQGDYGYTFGSGTRLTVV.

In DNA form, the CDR3 reads TGTGCCAGCAGTCTCCCTCGACAGCCAGAAGCTTTCTTT. Translated: CASSLPRQPEAFF. The chain joins TRBV6-2 or TRBV6-3 to TRBJ1-1, with a possible D match to TRBD1 (5 bases). There are 13 residues in the CDR3. Trimming shortened V by 5 bases and J by 8 bases, and 15 bases separated the two germline ends. Germline V gives CDR1 MNHEY, CDR2 SVGEGT.

The chain recombines TRBV4-2 with TRBJ2-5, with 10 bases lining up with TRBD2. Trimming cost V 0 bases and J 5 bases; bases outside gene matches: 6. The germline V gene has CDR1 LGHNA and CDR2 YNFKEQ. The CDR3 has 16 residues. The CDR3 DNA is TGTGCCAGCAGCCAAGAGGTTGCTAGCGGGAGCGAGACCCAGTACTTC. It encodes CASSQEVASGSETQYF.

This clonotype was seen only a few times. The chain couples TRBV5-4 to TRBJ1-2; D gene unclear. The CDR3 is 13 amino acids. Germline CDR1 SGHNT, CDR2 YYREEE (reference sequence). Trimming pared 0 bases from V and 5 bases from J, leaving 8 bases between. CDR3 in amino acids: CASSLDGLYGYTF. In nucleotides, the CDR3 is TGTGCCAGCAGCTTGGACGGTCTATATGGCTACACCTTC.

CDR3: CSASAGTGEKEDGYTF. CDR3 coding DNA: TGCAGTGCTAGCGCCGGGACAGGGGAGAAAGAGGATGGCTACACCTTC. The V and J genes are TRBV20-1 and TRBJ1-2; 10 nucleotides match TRBD1. The V and J ends lost 3 bases and 6 bases, in that order; junction bases with no gene match: 13. In germline, CDR1 is DFQATT, CDR2 SNEGSKA (reference sequence). CDR3 size: 16 residues.

This clonotype appeared a few times. The genes are TRBV6-5 and TRBJ1-1, with a tentative D call TRBD1 (6 bases). V was cut by 0 bases and J by 9 bases, with 8 bases left in between. The germline V gene encodes CDR1 MNHEY and CDR2 SVGAGI. CDR3 length: 12 amino acids. CDR3 amino acids: CASSYSGQQAFF. The CDR3 DNA sequence: TGTGCCAGCAGTTACTCAGGACAGCAAGCTTTCTTT.

The rearrangement uses TRBV20-1 and TRBJ2-4; D unclear. The CDR3 sequence is 17 residues long. The V end was cut by 1 base, the J end by 3 bases, with 19 bases between. Germline V lookup: CDR1 DFQATT, CDR2 SNEGSKA (reference sequence). CDR3 sequence reads: CSARVRTDEMNKNIQYF. The CDR3 nucleotides are TGCAGTGCTAGAGTACGGACGGACGAAATGAACAAAAACATTCAGTACTTC.

Details on this clonotype: Compared with germline, one end of the junction differs, possibly owing to a read error. This sequence joins TRBV28 and TRBJ1-2; 9 bases are shared with TRBD1. The germline V gene encodes CDR1 MDHEN and CDR2 SYDVKM. The CDR3 totals 13 residues. The CDR3: CATSLGQGGGYTF. The DNA of the CDR3 is TGTGCCACCAGTTTGGGACAGGGAGGTGGCTACACCTTC.

This chain joins TRBV30 and TRBJ2-7; D may be TRBD1 (5 bases). Per the germline V gene, CDR1 is GTSNPN and CDR2 is SVGIG (reference sequence). V was shortened by 7 bases and J by 2 bases, with 12 bases between the two germline ends. The CDR3 spans 12 residues. CDR3 loop: CASGQGTYEQYF. The CDR3 DNA follows: TGTGCCTCTGGGCAGGGTACCTACGAGCAGTACTTC.

There are many counts of this clonotype. The chain is built from TRBV7-8 and TRBJ2-7; 8 bases fit TRBD2. Germline lookup yields CDR1 SGHVS and CDR2 FQNEAQ. This CDR3 region has 16 residues. V lost 1 base to trimming and J lost 5 bases; unmatched junction nucleotides: 10. CDR3 amino acids: CASSLGGGRLRDEQYV. As DNA, the CDR3 is TGTGCCAGCAGCTTAGGGGGCGGGAGGTTGAGGGACGAGCAGTACGTC.

In this sample, this clonotype turned up a few times. The chain links TRBV7-2 to TRBJ2-7, with D maybe TRBD1 (6 bases). The CDR3 loop spans 14 amino acids. Germline CDR1 and CDR2: SGHTA and FQGNSA. The ends were cut back, 3 bases at V and 1 base at J, with 10 bases in the middle. DNA of the CDR3: TGTGCCAGCAGCTTTAGGGGGAAATCCTACGAGCAGTACTTC. This gives the protein CASSFRGKSYEQYF. Using reference TRBV7-2 and TRBJ2-7 for the parts outside the CDR3, the full variable domain is GAGVSQSPSNKVTEKGKDVELRCDPISGHTALYWYRQSLGQGLEFLIYFQGNSAPDKSGLPSDRFSAERTGGSVSTLTIQRTQQEDSAVYLCASSFRGKSYEQYFGPGTRLTVT.

The chain recombines TRBV6-4 with TRBJ1-4, with TRBD1 as a possible D gene (5 bases). V lost 7 bases and J lost 8, with 14 bases in between. CDR3 size: 13 residues. CDR1 MRHNA and CDR2 SNTAGT come from the germline V gene. The CDR3 region is CASIDRDPEKLFF. The CDR3 coding sequence is TGTGCCAGCATAGACCGGGACCCGGAAAAACTGTTTTTT.

This clonotype was observed a few times. The chain joins TRBV7-9 to TRBJ2-1; TRBD2 matches 11 bases. The CDR3 runs to 16 residues. CDR1 and CDR2 (germline): SEHNR, FQNEAQ (reference sequence). J gave up 4 bases and V 3 bases, and 5 bases lay outside the gene matches. In nucleotides, the CDR3 is TGTGCCAGCAGCTTCGTAGCGGGAGGGCCTTACAATGAGCAGTTCTTC. Protein: CASSFVAGGPYNEQFF.

The gene calls are TRBV6-8 and TRBJ2-6; unclear D gene. This CDR3 is 16 amino acids long. V was shortened by 4 bases and J by 0 bases, with 10 bases between the two germline ends. Germline V gene data show CDR1 as MNHGY and CDR2 as SAAAGT. CDR3 sequence reads: CASSFGRPSGANVLTF. The CDR3 coding sequence is TGTGCCAGCAGTTTCGGACGGCCCTCTGGGGCCAACGTCCTGACTTTC.

The chain joins TRBV10-3 to TRBJ1-2; TRBD1 matches 9 bases. From germline, CDR1 is ENHRY and CDR2 SYGVKD. The CDR3 has 15 amino acids. V shed 4 bases and J 6 bases; nucleotides not matched to a gene: 9. The CDR3 here is CAISVTTGGFDGYTF. The DNA for the CDR3 is TGTGCCATCAGTGTGACAACAGGGGGCTTTGATGGCTACACCTTC.

The chain employs TRBV24-1 and TRBJ2-7; D assignment may be TRBD1 or TRBD2 (5 bases each). CDR1 and CDR2 (germline): KGHDR, SFDVKD. The CDR3 runs to 12 residues. V was cut by 3 bases and J by 5 bases, with 7 bases left in between. The CDR3 spells CATSDLGDEQYF. The DNA for the CDR3 is TGTGCCACCAGTGATCTGGGGGACGAGCAGTACTTC.

This clonotype was recorded a few times. The chain joins TRBV12-5 to TRBJ2-4; 15 bases agree with TRBD2. This CDR3 has 16 residues. Per germline, CDR1 LGHNT and CDR2 FRNRAP. J gave up 7 bases and V 6 bases, and 7 bases lay outside the gene matches. The CDR3 spells CASGPGLAGGRNIQYF. DNA for the CDR3: TGTGCTAGTGGCCCTGGACTAGCGGGAGGGCGGAACATTCAGTACTTC.

This clonotype has more than one count but fewer than ten. The chain joins TRBV7-2 to TRBJ2-5; D not resolved. The CDR3 totals 13 residues. V dropped 5 bases and J dropped 4 bases, with 11 bases sitting between them. The V gene's germline CDR1 is SGHTA and CDR2 FQGNSA. This CDR3 is CASSPPILETQYF. In nucleotides, the CDR3 is TGTGCCAGCAGCCCACCCATCTTAGAGACCCAGTACTTC.

This chain uses TRBV12-3 or TRBV12-4 with TRBJ2-3; the D gene is possibly TRBD2 (6 bases). The CDR3 loop spans 15 amino acids. Deletions cut 6 bases from V and 1 base from J, with 14 bases between. The chain's CDR3 is CASRAGGTGTDTQYF. The CDR3 bases are TGTGCCAGCAGGGCTGGGGGGACTGGCACAGATACGCAGTATTTT.